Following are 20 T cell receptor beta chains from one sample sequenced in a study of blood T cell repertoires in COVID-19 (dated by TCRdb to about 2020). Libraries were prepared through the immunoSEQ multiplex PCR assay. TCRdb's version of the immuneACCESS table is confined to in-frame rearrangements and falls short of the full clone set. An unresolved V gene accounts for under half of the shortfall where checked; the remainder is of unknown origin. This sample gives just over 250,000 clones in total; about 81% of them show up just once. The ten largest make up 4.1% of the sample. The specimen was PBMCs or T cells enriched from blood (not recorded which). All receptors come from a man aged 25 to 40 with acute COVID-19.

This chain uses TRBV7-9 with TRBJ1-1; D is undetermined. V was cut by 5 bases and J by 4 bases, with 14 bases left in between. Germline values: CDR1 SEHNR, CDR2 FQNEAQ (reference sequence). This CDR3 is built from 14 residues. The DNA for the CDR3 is TGTGCCAGCAGCCTGACACTAGGAAGCACTGAAGCTTTCTTT. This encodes CASSLTLGSTEAFF.

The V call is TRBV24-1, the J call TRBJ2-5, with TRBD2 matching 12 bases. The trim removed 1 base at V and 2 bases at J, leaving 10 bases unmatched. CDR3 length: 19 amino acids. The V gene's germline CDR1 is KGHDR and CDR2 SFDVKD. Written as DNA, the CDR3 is TGTGCCACCAGTGATTTAGGCGGGACTAGCGGGTTTATACAAGAGACCCAGTACTTC. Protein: CATSDLGGTSGFIQETQYF.

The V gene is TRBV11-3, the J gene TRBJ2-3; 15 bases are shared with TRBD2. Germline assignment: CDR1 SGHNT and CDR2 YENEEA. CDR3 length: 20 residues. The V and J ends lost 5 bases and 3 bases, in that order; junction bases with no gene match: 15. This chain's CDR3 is CASSKRVSKGLAGGTDTQYF. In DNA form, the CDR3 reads TGTGCCAGCAGCAAGAGGGTCTCCAAGGGACTAGCGGGAGGAACAGATACGCAGTATTTT. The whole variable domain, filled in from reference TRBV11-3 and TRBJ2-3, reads EAGVVQSPRYKIIEKKQPVAFWCNPISGHNTLYWYLQNLGQGPELLIRYENEEAVDDSQLPKDRFSAERLKGVDSTLKIQPAELGDSAVYLCASSKRVSKGLAGGTDTQYFGPGTRLTVL.

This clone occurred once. In DNA, the CDR3 is TGTGCCAGCAGCTACATCGCGGGAAGCACAGATACGCAGTATTTT. Translation: CASSYIAGSTDTQYF. This sequence joins TRBV7-8 and TRBJ2-3; D may be TRBD2 (6 bases). In germline, CDR1 is SGHVS, CDR2 FQNEAQ. The CDR3 sequence is 15 residues long. V was pared by 4 bases and J by 0 bases, with 11 bases between.

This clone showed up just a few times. In nucleotides, the CDR3 is TGTGCCACCAGCGAAGATTGGGGCGGCATGAACACTGAAGCTTTCTTT. This sequence encodes CATSEDWGGMNTEAFF. J is TRBJ1-1 and V is TRBV15; D may be TRBD1 (5 bases). The germline V and J ends were trimmed by 5 bases and 0 bases, with 16 bases remaining between them. Looked up from germline, CDR1 is LNHNV and CDR2 is YYDKDF (reference sequence). The CDR3 runs to 16 residues. Supplemented by reference TRBV15 and TRBJ1-1, the full variable domain reads DAMVIQNPRYQVTQFGKPVTLSCSQTLNHNVMYWYQQKSSQAPKLLFHYYDKDFNNEADTPDNFQSRRPNTSFCFLDIRSPGLGDTAMYLCATSEDWGGMNTEAFFGQGTRLTVV.

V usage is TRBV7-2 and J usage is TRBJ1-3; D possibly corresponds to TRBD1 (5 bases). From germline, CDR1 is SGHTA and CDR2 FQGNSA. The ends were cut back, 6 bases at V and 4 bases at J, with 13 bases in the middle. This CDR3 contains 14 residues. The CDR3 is CASSMGGAGNTIYF. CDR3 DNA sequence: TGTGCCAGCAGTATGGGGGGAGCAGGAAACACCATATATTTT.

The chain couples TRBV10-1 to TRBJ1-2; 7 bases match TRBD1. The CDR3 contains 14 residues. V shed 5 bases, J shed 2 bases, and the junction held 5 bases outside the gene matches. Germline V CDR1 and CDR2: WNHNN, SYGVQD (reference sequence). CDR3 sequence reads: CASSLGTENYGYTF. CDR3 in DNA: TGCGCCAGCAGTCTTGGGACAGAGAACTATGGCTACACCTTC.

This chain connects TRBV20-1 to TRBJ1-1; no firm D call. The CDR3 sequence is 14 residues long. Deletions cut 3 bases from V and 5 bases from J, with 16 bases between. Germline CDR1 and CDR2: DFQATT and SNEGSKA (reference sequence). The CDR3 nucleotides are TGCAGTGCTAGTAAGTTGTCGGGTCGAACTGAAGCTTTCTTT. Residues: CSASKLSGRTEAFF.

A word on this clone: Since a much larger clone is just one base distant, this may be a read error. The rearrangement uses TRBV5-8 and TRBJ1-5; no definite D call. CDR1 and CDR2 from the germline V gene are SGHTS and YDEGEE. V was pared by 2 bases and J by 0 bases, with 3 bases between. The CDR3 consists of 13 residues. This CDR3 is CASSFYSNQPQHF. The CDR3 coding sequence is TGTGCCAGCAGCTTTTATAGCAATCAGCCCCAGCATTTT.

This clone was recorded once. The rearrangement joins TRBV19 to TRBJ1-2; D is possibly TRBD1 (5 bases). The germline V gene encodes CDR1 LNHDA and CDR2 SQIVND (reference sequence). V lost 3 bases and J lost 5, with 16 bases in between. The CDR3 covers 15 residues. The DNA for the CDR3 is TGTGCCAGTAGTATTCCAAGTCGGGACTCATATGGCTACACCTTC. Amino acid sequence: CASSIPSRDSYGYTF.

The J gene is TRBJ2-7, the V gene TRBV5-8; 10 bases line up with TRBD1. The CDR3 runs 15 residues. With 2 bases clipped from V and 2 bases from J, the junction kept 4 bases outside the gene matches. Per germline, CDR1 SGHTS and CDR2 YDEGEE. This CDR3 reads CASSFPGTGAYEQYV. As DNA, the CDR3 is TGTGCCAGCAGCTTTCCCGGGACAGGGGCCTACGAGCAGTACGTC.

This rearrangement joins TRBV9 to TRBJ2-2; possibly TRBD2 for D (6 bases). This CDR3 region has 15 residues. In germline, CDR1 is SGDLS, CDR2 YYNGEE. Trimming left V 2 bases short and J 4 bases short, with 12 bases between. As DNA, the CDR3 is TGTGCCAGCAGCGTTACGGGAGAGGGCACCGGGGAGCTGTTTTTT. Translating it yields CASSVTGEGTGELFF.

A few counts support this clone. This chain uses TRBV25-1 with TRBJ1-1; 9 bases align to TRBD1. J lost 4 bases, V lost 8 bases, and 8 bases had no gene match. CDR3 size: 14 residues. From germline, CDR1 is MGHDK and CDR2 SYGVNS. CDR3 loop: CASGGTGSITEAFF. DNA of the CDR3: TGTGCCAGCGGAGGGACAGGGAGTATCACTGAAGCTTTCTTT.

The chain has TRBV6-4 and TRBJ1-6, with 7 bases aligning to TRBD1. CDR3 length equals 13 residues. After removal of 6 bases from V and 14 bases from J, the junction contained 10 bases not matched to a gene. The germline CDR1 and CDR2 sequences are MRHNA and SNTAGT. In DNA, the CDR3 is TGTGCCAGCAGCGATCGCAGGGGGGCGACCCTCCACTTT. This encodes CASSDRRGATLHF.

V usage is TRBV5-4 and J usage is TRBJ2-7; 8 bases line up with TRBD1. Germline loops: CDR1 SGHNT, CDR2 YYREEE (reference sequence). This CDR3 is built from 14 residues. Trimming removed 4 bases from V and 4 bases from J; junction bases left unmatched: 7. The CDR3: CASSRGQGTYEQYV. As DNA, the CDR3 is TGTGCCAGCAGCCGAGGACAGGGTACTTACGAGCAGTACGTC.

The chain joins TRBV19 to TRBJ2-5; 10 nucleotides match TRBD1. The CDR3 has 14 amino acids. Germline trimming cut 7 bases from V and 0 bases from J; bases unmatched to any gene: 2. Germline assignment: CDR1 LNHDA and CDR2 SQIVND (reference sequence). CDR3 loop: CASMGQGHQETQYF. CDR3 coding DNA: TGTGCCAGTATGGGACAGGGGCACCAAGAGACCCAGTACTTC.

The CDR3 loop is CASSRRQGTLGNTIYF. The CDR3 DNA reads TGTGCCAGCAGTCGCCGACAGGGGACCCTCGGAAACACCATATATTTT. V usage is TRBV6-6 and J usage is TRBJ1-3; 8 positions agree with TRBD1. CDR3 length: 16 residues. Germline trimming cut 5 bases from V and 4 bases from J; bases unmatched to any gene: 10. The germline CDR1 and CDR2 sequences are MNHNY and SVGAGI (reference sequence).

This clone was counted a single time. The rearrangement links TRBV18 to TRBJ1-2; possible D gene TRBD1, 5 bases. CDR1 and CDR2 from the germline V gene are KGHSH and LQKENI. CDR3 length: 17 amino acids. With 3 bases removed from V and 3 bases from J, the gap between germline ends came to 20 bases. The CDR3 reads CASSPETGLPADYGYTF. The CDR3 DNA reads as TGTGCCAGCTCACCTGAGACGGGACTCCCCGCGGACTATGGCTACACCTTC.

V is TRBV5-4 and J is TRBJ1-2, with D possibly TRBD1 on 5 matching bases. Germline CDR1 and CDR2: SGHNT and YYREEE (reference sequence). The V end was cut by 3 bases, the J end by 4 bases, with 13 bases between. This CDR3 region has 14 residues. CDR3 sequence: CASSSGLIGYGYTF. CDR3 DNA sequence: TGTGCCAGCAGCTCGGGACTGATAGGCTATGGCTACACCTTC.

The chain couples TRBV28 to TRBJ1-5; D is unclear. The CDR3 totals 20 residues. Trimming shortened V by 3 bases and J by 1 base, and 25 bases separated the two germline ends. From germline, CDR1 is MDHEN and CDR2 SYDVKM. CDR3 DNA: TGTGCCAGCAGTTTCTCTTGGGCGGGAGGCCGCGATGGCAGCAATCAGCCCCAGCATTTT. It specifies CASSFSWAGGRDGSNQPQHF.